This entry concerns a single T cell receptor (beta chain). Its specificity is unknown. Each CDR3 protein is one row after TCRdb ran MiXCR on the RT-PCR reads. The table shows some 640,000 distinct CDR3 sequences, with around 14% occurring only once. This entry belongs to a study of response to subunit inactivated influenza vaccine. V trimming: 0 bases; J trimming: 3 bases; junction bases outside the gene matches: 15. The CDR3 is 18 residues long. Germline lookup yields CDR1 DFQATT and CDR2 SNEGSKA (reference sequence). The study's findings and limits: Authors suggested each seasonal flu vaccination may recruit only limited numbers of new T cells.

The material sequenced was PBMCs from blood, taken about 14 days before vaccination. This TCR came from a man aged 50-60 years who received an inactivated influenza vaccine. The V gene is TRBV20-1, the J gene TRBJ2-7, with 9 bases that match TRBD1. The CDR3 sequence: CSARDRRGTGWSGYEQYF. In DNA, the CDR3 is TGCAGTGCTAGAGATCGGCGAGGGACAGGGTGGTCCGGCTACGAGCAGTACTTC.